This entry describes one T cell receptor beta chain. The germline gives CDR1 MNHNS, CDR2 SASEGT. The CDR3 covers 14 residues. V lost 5 bases to trimming and J lost 0 bases, with 11 bases between them. The data originate from a study of shared T cell receptors in the human thymus. Some clones are missing from TCRdb's copy, which holds only in-frame ones; the method was immunoSEQ multiplex PCR. Of 550,000 to 800,000 clones in the sample, 80% to 90% were seen once. This sample was shared with a second study, whose subject was human thymus T cells. That work states: Biased V and J segment usage appeared in thymus and peripheral blood. Unrelated individuals had highly overlapping thymic repertoires, as reported in related research.

Sequenced sample: thymocytes. The chain uses TRBV6-1 and TRBJ2-7, with D perhaps matching TRBD1 (6 bases). The sequence was collected from a girl under two years old with a congenital heart defect. The CDR3 loop reads CASSIATGSYEQYF. The DNA of the CDR3 is TGTGCCAGCAGTATCGCGACAGGCTCCTACGAGCAGTACTTC.